Presented here are 31 T cell receptor beta chains from one specimen sequenced in a study of identical twins. TCRdb passed the 5' RACE reads through MiXCR, listing each CDR3 protein once. Of around 480,000 distinct CDR3 sequences detected, 13% to 15% appear once; the ten largest clones hold 0.8% to 1%. The same data also went into a second study, on yellow fever vaccine responses in identical twins.

Specimen: CD4+ T cells sorted from blood. All receptors come from a woman under 30 in good health.

This chain uses TRBV7-9 with TRBJ2-7, with 12 bases matching TRBD2. The CDR3 length is 15 residues. Per the germline V gene, CDR1 is SEHNR and CDR2 is FQNEAQ (reference sequence). V lost 2 bases and J lost 6; bases outside the gene matches: 5. The CDR3 DNA is TGTGCCAGCAGCTTACTAGCGGGGGGGGCCGCCGAGCAGTACTTC. Translated: CASSLLAGGAAEQYF.

The table lists this clonotype with a few counts. This chain joins TRBV12-5 and TRBJ2-3; 12 nucleotides align to TRBD2. In germline, CDR1 is LGHNT, CDR2 FRNRAP. Losses at the gene ends were 1 base for V and 4 bases for J; bases not matched to a gene: 3. This CDR3 spans 16 amino acids. The CDR3 DNA reads as TGTGCTAGTGGTTTGGCGACTAGCGGGGGCGCAGATACGCAGTATTTT. Its protein product is CASGLATSGGADTQYF.

This clonotype has only a few counts. This chain links TRBV12-3 or TRBV12-4 with TRBJ1-1, with D tentatively TRBD1 (5 bases). V lost 2 bases and J lost 4, with 8 bases in between. CDR3 size: 13 residues. Here the CDR3 DNA reads TGTGCCAGCAGTTTAAGAGACAGCACTGAAGCTTTCTTT. As protein: CASSLRDSTEAFF.

V is TRBV14 and J is TRBJ1-1; D call uncertain. Germline CDR1 and CDR2: SGHDN and FVKESK. The CDR3 covers 13 residues. Between the trimmed V and J ends, which lost 7 bases and 0 bases, there was a span of 9 bases. For the CDR3, the DNA is TGTGCCAGCAAGGTCAAAATGAACACTGAAGCTTTCTTT. Residues: CASKVKMNTEAFF. The full variable domain, in which reference TRBV14 and TRBJ1-1 provide the parts outside the CDR3, is EAGVTQFPSHSVIEKGQTVTLRCDPISGHDNLYWYRRVMGKEIKFLLHFVKESKQDESGMPNNRFLAERTGGTYSTLKVQPAELEDSGVYFCASKVKMNTEAFFGQGTRLTVV.

This chain's CDR3 is CASSFRGPEDTQYF. The CDR3, as DNA: TGTGCCAGCAGTTTTCGGGGGCCTGAAGATACGCAGTATTTT. The chain has TRBV12-3 or TRBV12-4 and TRBJ2-3; D tentatively reads TRBD1 or TRBD2 (6 bases each). CDR3 length equals 14 residues. Trimming cost V 3 bases and J 5 bases, with 12 bases left between them.

This clonotype has a count of ten or more. The chain employs TRBV7-2 and TRBJ2-2; no reliable D call. V was cut by 5 bases and J by 5 bases, with 15 bases left in between. Germline-derived CDR1 and CDR2 are SGHTA and FQGNSA. This CDR3 is built from 15 residues. Written as DNA, the CDR3 is TGTGCCAGCAGCCCGACCCCGGACCTTACCGGGGAGCTGTTTTTT. Its protein is CASSPTPDLTGELFF.

This clonotype was seen a handful of times. The chain joins TRBV5-1 to TRBJ1-4; weak D call: TRBD1 (5 bases). V shed 5 bases and J shed 4 bases, with 12 bases lying between them. Germline CDR1 is SGHRS and CDR2 is YFSETQ. The CDR3 is 14 amino acids. CDR3 coding DNA: TGCGCCAGCAGGCGACAGCCTGATAATGAAAAACTGTTTTTT. Translated, it gives CASRRQPDNEKLFF.

The rearrangement links TRBV6-1 to TRBJ2-7; no definite D call. The CDR3 is made up of 14 amino acids. CDR1 is MNHNS and CDR2 is SASEGT in the germline V gene. V was shortened by 1 base and J by 2 bases, with 9 bases between the two germline ends. The DNA for the CDR3 is TGTGCCAGCAGTGAAGTACGCCGGACCTACGAGCAGTACTTC. Translating gives CASSEVRRTYEQYF.

There are a few counts of this clonotype. The J gene is TRBJ2-5, the V gene TRBV14; 8 bases fit TRBD2. Germline values: CDR1 SGHDN, CDR2 FVKESK. Losses at the gene ends were 2 bases for V and 0 bases for J; bases not matched to a gene: 5. This CDR3 is built from 16 residues. CDR3 protein: CASSQLAGNYQETQYF. The CDR3 DNA sequence: TGTGCCAGCAGCCAACTAGCGGGTAATTACCAAGAGACCCAGTACTTC. Drawing the rest from reference TRBV14 and TRBJ2-5, the complete variable domain is EAGVTQFPSHSVIEKGQTVTLRCDPISGHDNLYWYRRVMGKEIKFLLHFVKESKQDESGMPNNRFLAERTGGTYSTLKVQPAELEDSGVYFCASSQLAGNYQETQYFGPGTRLLVL.

This chain uses TRBV5-6 with TRBJ2-5, with D perhaps TRBD2 (5 bases). The CDR3 is made up of 15 amino acids. Germline assignment: CDR1 SGHDT and CDR2 YYEEEE. Trimming removed 5 bases from V and 2 bases from J, with 16 bases in between. CDR3 nucleotides: TGTGCCAGCAGGCCCGGAACACGCGGGCAAGAGACCCAGTACTTC. It encodes CASRPGTRGQETQYF.

This clonotype was picked up a small number of times. This rearrangement joins TRBV7-9 to TRBJ2-7; 9 bases fit TRBD1. The CDR3 has 13 amino acids. Germline V gives CDR1 SEHNR, CDR2 FQNEAQ (reference sequence). V dropped 7 bases and J dropped 5; count of bases not matched to a gene: 6. CDR3 coding DNA: TGTGCCAGCAACAGACAGGGGGTGAACGAGCAGTACTTC. Amino acid sequence: CASNRQGVNEQYF.

At least ten counts were recorded for this clonotype. The chain recombines TRBV5-1 with TRBJ1-1, with 7 bases lining up with TRBD1. Germline assignment: CDR1 SGHRS and CDR2 YFSETQ. This CDR3 has 13 residues. After removal of 6 bases from V and 4 bases from J, the junction contained 6 bases not matched to a gene. CDR3 region: CASKEPGGTEAFF. The CDR3 nucleotides are TGCGCCAGCAAGGAACCAGGGGGCACTGAAGCTTTCTTT.

The CDR3 bases are TGTGCCAGTAGTCCTCGGACGGAAAATGGCTACACCTTC. Translating it yields CASSPRTENGYTF. The chain uses TRBV19 and TRBJ1-2, with D unclear. The CDR3 spans 13 residues. V lost 5 bases and J 6 bases, leaving 13 bases between the germline ends. Germline V gene data show CDR1 as LNHDA and CDR2 as SQIVND (reference sequence).

This clonotype has at least ten counts. The chain employs TRBV5-1 and TRBJ2-7, with D perhaps matching TRBD2 (6 bases). Germline assignment: CDR1 SGHRS and CDR2 YFSETQ. The CDR3 has 15 residues. Trimming stripped 0 bases from V and 3 bases from J, with 13 bases between. The DNA of the CDR3 is TGCGCCAGCAGCTTGGCCCGGGACTTCAACTACGAGCAGTACTTC. Amino acid sequence: CASSLARDFNYEQYF.

The rearrangement uses TRBV12-3 or TRBV12-4 and TRBJ1-4, with a possible D match to TRBD1 (5 bases). Trimming took off 3 bases at V and 3 bases at J, with 17 bases between the two ends. The CDR3 is 17 amino acids. The chain's CDR3 is CASSFVGLGASNEKLFF. The DNA of the CDR3 is TGTGCCAGCAGTTTTGTGGGTTTAGGGGCCTCTAATGAAAAACTGTTTTTT.

This clonotype was seen repeatedly, ten times or more. The chain is built from TRBV7-2 and TRBJ2-1; D remains ambiguous. V was cut by 1 base and J by 2 bases, with 9 bases left in between. Germline values: CDR1 SGHTA, CDR2 FQGNSA. The CDR3 loop spans 15 amino acids. The CDR3 here is CASSLVGRTYNEQFF. CDR3 nucleotides: TGTGCCAGCAGCTTAGTTGGGCGGACCTACAATGAGCAGTTCTTC.

This clonotype was seen more than once but under ten times. The V and J genes are TRBV6-2 or TRBV6-3 and TRBJ2-7; 11 bases are a match to TRBD2. The germline V gene encodes CDR1 MNHEY and CDR2 SVGEGT. V was clipped by 5 bases and J by 2 bases; unmatched bases: 11. This CDR3 comprises 17 residues. CDR3 in DNA: TGTGCCAGCAGTCCCCTTCCCGGACTAGCGGGTACCTACGAGCAGTACTTC. This sequence encodes CASSPLPGLAGTYEQYF.

This chain joins TRBV9 and TRBJ2-5; TRBD1 agrees at 8 bases. The CDR3 is 16 amino acids. The germline V gene encodes CDR1 SGDLS and CDR2 YYNGEE. J was trimmed by 4 bases and V by 4 bases; bases with no gene match: 12. DNA of the CDR3: TGTGCCAGCAGCCCCCCCCTTCGGACAGGGCGAGAGACCCAGTACTTC. Translating gives CASSPPLRTGRETQYF.

A few counts support this clonotype. This chain uses TRBV5-6 with TRBJ1-5; TRBD1 is a possible D gene (6 bases). Germline lookup yields CDR1 SGHDT and CDR2 YYEEEE. V lost 4 bases to trimming and J lost 6 bases, with 14 bases between them. The CDR3 is made up of 14 amino acids. This CDR3 reads CASSPRGGAQPQHF. The DNA of the CDR3 is TGTGCCAGCAGCCCGAGGGGGGGAGCTCAGCCCCAGCATTTT.

A remark on this clonotype: A read error may produce the germline difference seen at one junction end. The rearrangement joins TRBV20-1 to TRBJ2-1; D assignment may be TRBD1 or TRBD2 (5 bases each). CDR3 size: 12 residues. Germline CDR1 reads DFQATT; CDR2 reads SNEGSKA (reference sequence). CDR3 bases: TGCAGTGCTAGAGCGCTAGGGACCACGTTGGTCTTC. The encoded protein is CSARALGTTLVF.

This sequence joins TRBV20-1 and TRBJ1-2; no clear D. Deletions cut 2 bases from V and 9 bases from J, with 7 bases between. The CDR3 is made up of 10 amino acids. CDR1 and CDR2 (germline): DFQATT, SNEGSKA (reference sequence). This CDR3 reads CSARLSRYTF. The CDR3 bases are TGCAGTGCTAGATTGTCGCGCTACACCTTC.

This clonotype was seen repeatedly, ten times or more. The chain carries TRBV20-1 and TRBJ2-1, with TRBD1 matching over 9 bases. Germline assignment: CDR1 DFQATT and CDR2 SNEGSKA (reference sequence). The CDR3 sequence is 14 residues long. The J segment lost 6 bases and the V segment lost 6 bases, leaving 9 bases of the junction unmatched. The CDR3 region has the DNA TGCAGTGCCCCTTGGGGACAGGGCCTCAATGAGCAGTTCTTC. Residues: CSAPWGQGLNEQFF.

With respect to this clonotype: Germline is not matched at one junction end, which may reflect a read error. The chain has TRBV28 and TRBJ2-5; maybe TRBD2 (5 bases). The CDR3 loop spans 16 amino acids. CDR1 is MDHEN and CDR2 is SYDVKM in the germline V gene. DNA for the CDR3: TGTACCAGCAGTTTGGTTGTAGGGAGTAACAGAGAGACCCAGTACTTC. Translating it yields CTSSLVVGSNRETQYF.

V gene TRBV7-9 combines with J gene TRBJ2-7; 12 bases line up with TRBD2. This CDR3 has 15 amino acids. Germline assignment: CDR1 SEHNR and CDR2 FQNEAQ (reference sequence). The V gene end was trimmed by 5 bases and the J gene end by 2 bases; junction bases not matched to a gene: 4. The CDR3 bases are TGTGCCAGCAGCATCACTAGCGGGGGGCCCTACGAGCAGTACTTC. Protein sequence: CASSITSGGPYEQYF.

This clonotype was seen at least ten times. This chain connects TRBV11-2 to TRBJ2-1; D gene uncertain. The CDR3 covers 14 residues. The V and J ends lost 6 bases and 4 bases respectively, with 13 bases between them. From germline, CDR1 is SGHAT and CDR2 FQNNGV. In DNA form, the CDR3 reads TGTGCCAGCAGACCTAGACCCGGGTACAATGAGCAGTTCTTC. Protein product: CASRPRPGYNEQFF.

In its sample, this clonotype was seen many times. The rearrangement uses TRBV5-1 and TRBJ2-7, with 8 bases aligning to TRBD2. The V gene end was trimmed by 2 bases and the J gene end by 7 bases; junction bases not matched to a gene: 23. CDR1 is SGHRS, CDR2 YFSETQ, per germline. CDR3 length equals 19 residues. The DNA for the CDR3 is TGCGCCAGCAGCTTCAAGATTACTAGCGGTACCCGAATCGATACGGAGCAGTACTTC. Its translation is CASSFKITSGTRIDTEQYF. Drawing the rest from reference TRBV5-1 and TRBJ2-7, the complete variable domain is KAGVTQTPRYLIKTRGQQVTLSCSPISGHRSVSWYQQTPGQGLQFLFEYFSETQRNKGNFPGRFSGRQFSNSRSEMNVSTLELGDSALYLCASSFKITSGTRIDTEQYFGPGTRLTVT.

This clonotype has at least ten counts. DNA of the CDR3: TGCGCCAGCAGCCGGAAAAGGGCTAGCACAGATACGCAGTATTTT. Protein: CASSRKRASTDTQYF. This chain connects TRBV4-3 to TRBJ2-3; unclear D gene. CDR3 size: 15 residues. Looked up from germline, CDR1 is LGHNA and CDR2 is YSLEER. V gave up 4 bases and J gave up 0 bases, with 11 bases separating them.

This clonotype was observed at least ten times. V is TRBV12-3 or TRBV12-4 and J is TRBJ2-3; D is unclear. The CDR3 loop spans 13 amino acids. V shed 5 bases and J shed 4 bases, with 10 bases lying between them. CDR3 in amino acids: CASSRNKADTQYF. In nucleotides, the CDR3 is TGTGCCAGCAGTCGGAATAAAGCAGATACGCAGTATTTT.

A few counts support this clonotype. The J gene is TRBJ2-3, the V gene TRBV10-3; a possible D gene is TRBD2 (5 bases). The germline V gene has CDR1 ENHRY and CDR2 SYGVKD. The CDR3 extends over 13 amino acids. V lost 8 bases and J lost 0, with 9 bases in between. DNA of the CDR3: TGTGCCATCGCGAGGGCTAGCACAGATACGCAGTATTTT. Translated: CAIARASTDTQYF.

The chain has TRBV7-2 and TRBJ2-7; TRBD2 agrees at 11 bases. The J segment lost 12 bases and the V segment lost 1 base, leaving 11 bases of the junction unmatched. From germline, CDR1 is SGHTA and CDR2 FQGNSA. The CDR3 has 15 amino acids. The CDR3 sequence is CASSLVGHLAGGSYF. CDR3 coding DNA: TGTGCCAGCAGCTTAGTGGGACACTTAGCGGGAGGGTCGTACTTC.

V and J are TRBV5-1 and TRBJ2-3; a possible D gene is TRBD2 (5 bases). The V end lost 4 bases, the J end lost 2 bases, and 17 bases lay between the germline ends. This CDR3 is 16 amino acids long. CDR1 and CDR2 (germline): SGHRS, YFSETQ. Here the CDR3 reads CASSITGNTVTDTQYF. In nucleotides, the CDR3 is TGCGCCAGCAGCATAACCGGGAATACTGTCACAGATACGCAGTATTTT.